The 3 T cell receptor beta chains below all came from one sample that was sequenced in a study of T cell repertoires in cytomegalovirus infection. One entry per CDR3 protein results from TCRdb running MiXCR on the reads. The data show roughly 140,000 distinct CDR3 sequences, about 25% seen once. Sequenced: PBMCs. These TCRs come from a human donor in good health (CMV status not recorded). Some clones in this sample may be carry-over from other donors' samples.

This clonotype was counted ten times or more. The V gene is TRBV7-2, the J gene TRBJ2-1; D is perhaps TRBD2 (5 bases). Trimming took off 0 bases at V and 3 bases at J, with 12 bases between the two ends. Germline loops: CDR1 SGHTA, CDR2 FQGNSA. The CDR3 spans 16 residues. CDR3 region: CASSLAAGESYNEQFF. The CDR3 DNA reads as TGTGCCAGCAGCTTAGCAGCCGGGGAGAGCTACAATGAGCAGTTCTTC. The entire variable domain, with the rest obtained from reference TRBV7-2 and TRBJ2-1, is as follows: GAGVSQSPSNKVTEKGKDVELRCDPISGHTALYWYRQSLGQGLEFLIYFQGNSAPDKSGLPSDRFSAERTGGSVSTLTIQRTQQEDSAVYLCASSLAAGESYNEQFFGPGTRLTVL.

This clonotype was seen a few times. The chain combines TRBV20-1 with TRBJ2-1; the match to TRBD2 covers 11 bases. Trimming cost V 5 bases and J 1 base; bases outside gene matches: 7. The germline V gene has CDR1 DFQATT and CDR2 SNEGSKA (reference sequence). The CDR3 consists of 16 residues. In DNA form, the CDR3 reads TGCAGTGCTGTTCATGTAGCGGGAGGGTCCTACAATGAGCAGTTCTTC. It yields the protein CSAVHVAGGSYNEQFF.

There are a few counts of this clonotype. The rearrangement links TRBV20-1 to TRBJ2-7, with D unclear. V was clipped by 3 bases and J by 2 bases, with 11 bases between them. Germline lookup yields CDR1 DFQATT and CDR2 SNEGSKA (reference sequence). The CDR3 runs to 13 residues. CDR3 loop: CSARIEWTYEQYF. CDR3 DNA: TGCAGTGCTAGGATTGAGTGGACCTACGAGCAGTACTTC.